This T cell receptor beta chain came from a study of T cells in Graves' hyperthyroidism and ophthalmopathy. The CDR3 is 15 amino acids. V lost 4 bases to trimming and J lost 3 bases, with 14 bases between them. From germline, CDR1 is SGHRS and CDR2 YFSETQ. From RNA transcripts, TCR beta CDR3 regions were amplified. HTBI primers were the set used in a first-round RT-PCR of the TCR CDR3. TCRdb used MiXCR to reprocess the multiplex PCR reads, holding one entry per CDR3 protein. The sample has some 510,000 distinct CDR3 sequences, 46% seen once. Disease duration under 2 months; hyperthyroidism patients were aged 18 to 65. Diagnosis relied on clinical symptoms, serum thyroxine and TRAb, thyroid ultrasound and orbital computed tomography.

The sequenced sample consisted of peripheral blood or thyroid tissue (not recorded which). This receptor was identified in a woman aged 18-29 years with Graves' hyperthyroidism. The V and J genes are TRBV5-1 and TRBJ1-5; tentatively, D is TRBD1 (6 bases). DNA of the CDR3: TGCGCCAGCAGCCCTGAGCAGGGGAACAATCAGCCCCAGCATTTT. This sequence encodes CASSPEQGNNQPQHF.